This TCR beta chain was sequenced during a study of T cells in Graves' hyperthyroidism and ophthalmopathy. The CDR3 covers 14 residues. Germline lookup yields CDR1 DFQATT and CDR2 SNEGSKA (reference sequence). The V end lost 6 bases, the J end lost 10 bases, and 24 bases lay between the germline ends. Amplification of TCR beta CDR3 regions was performed using RNA transcripts as template. When the TCR CDR3 underwent first-round RT-PCR, the HTBI primer set was used. TCRdb reanalysed the multiplex PCR reads using MiXCR and keeps one entry per CDR3 protein. The sample contains fewer than 350,000 distinct CDR3 sequences, around a sixth of which appear only once. This clonotype was seen many times. The study defined stable Graves' hyperthyroidism as no ophthalmopathy progression within 18 months. Thyroid ultrasound and orbital computed tomography, with clinical symptoms and serum thyroxine and TRAb, informed diagnoses.

The sequence derives from a woman in her fifties or sixties with Graves' hyperthyroidism. Sample: blood. The chain links TRBV20-1 to TRBJ2-5; tentative D call: TRBD1 (5 bases). The CDR3 sequence: CSAYPGALSEDQYF. DNA of the CDR3: TGCAGTGCCTACCCTGGGGCCCTTTCTGAAGACCAGTACTTC.